This TCR beta chain derives from a study of shared clonotypes between healthy human individuals. Of note for this clone: The antigen is undetermined.

Broader study findings: Roughly 5% of naive CD4 clonotypes were shared across four donors. Across subsets, estimated richness was generally greater for naive than for memory populations. It was the non-shared clonotypes that had lower generation probabilities than clonotypes shared by all four donors.

J was trimmed by 11 bases and V by 1 base; bases with no gene match: 3. The CDR3 is made up of 12 amino acids. CDR1 SGHTA and CDR2 FQGNSA come from the germline V gene. Splitting of CD4+ cells produced CD45RA+ naive and CD45RA-negative memory subsets. Profiled with immunoSEQ multiplex PCR; TCRdb holds only in-frame clones, not every one. This sample has more than 850,000 clones; approximately 80% occur once, and the top ten carry approximately 0.5%. The TCR comes from a man younger than 35 in good health. Some clones in this sample may be carry-over from other donors' samples. The chain employs TRBV7-2 and TRBJ1-1; 8 positions match TRBD1. What was sequenced was memory CD4+ T cells from PBMCs. Regarding subset: CD45RA-negative fraction. The CDR3 coding sequence is TGTGCCAGCAGCTTAGTCCAGGGGGCGGCTTTCTTT. It codes for CASSLVQGAAFF.